Listed below are T cell receptor beta chains from one sample, sequenced in a study of cytomegalovirus exposure and HLA in healthy donors. Generated by immunoSEQ multiplex PCR, the TCRdb table keeps only in-frame clones and is missing some. Found here are about 99,000 clones, roughly a tenth of them singletons; the top ten hold roughly 5%. The sequencing input was PBMCs. The receptor source for this set is a man aged 40-50 years in good health and CMV-seropositive. Each CDR3 is given with its conserved first and last residue. D genes are given only for firm matches. Size tells how often a clone was seen (once, few, many) or the class of an expanded clone, and some rows leave it out.

TRBJ2-1,TRBD2,TRBV2,.,CASSAVSGSGEQFF,TGTGCCAGCAGTGCAGTTAGCGGGAGCGGGGAGCAGTTCTTC
TRBJ2-1,TRBD2,TRBV30,few,CAWSTSGLYNEQFF,TGTGCCTGGAGTACTAGCGGACTCTACAATGAGCAGTTCTTC
TRBJ2-1,TRBD1,TRBV27,.,CASSLPGTGGSSSYNEQFF,TGTGCCAGCAGTTTGCCGGGGACAGGGGGCTCGAGCTCCTACAATGAGCAGTTCTTC
TRBJ1-3,.,TRBV5-8,.,CASSLVASTIYF,TGTGCCAGCAGCTTGGTGGCCAGCACCATATATTTT
TRBJ2-2,.,TRBV27,few,CASSFGGGWTGELFF,TGTGCCAGCAGTTTCGGAGGGGGCTGGACCGGGGAGCTGTTTTTT
TRBJ2-7,TRBD2,TRBV27,.,CASSGLVKNEQYF,TGTGCCAGCTCGGGACTAGTAAAAAACGAGCAGTACTTC
TRBJ2-7,TRBD2,TRBV7-9,.,CASSFSGGRIEQYF,TGTGCCAGCAGCTTTAGTGGCGGGAGAATCGAGCAGTACTTC
TRBJ2-1,.,TRBV29-1,.,CSVEDRGTLYNEQFF,TGCAGCGTTGAAGACCGCGGGACCCTCTACAATGAGCAGTTCTTC
TRBJ2-3,TRBD2,TRBV30,.,CAWSDTSVDTQYF,TGTGCCTGGAGTGATACTAGCGTGGATACGCAGTATTTT
TRBJ2-7,.,TRBV5-1,few,CASSQDYYEQYF,TGCGCCAGCAGCCAGGACTACTACGAGCAGTACTTC
TRBJ2-7,TRBD1,TRBV15,.,CATSRDRGLDEQYF,TGTGCCACCAGCAGAGATAGGGGGCTGGACGAGCAGTACTTC
TRBJ2-3,.,TRBV29-1,few,CSVPQGGSDTQYF,TGCAGCGTTCCCCAGGGAGGTTCAGATACGCAGTATTTT
TRBJ2-7,.,TRBV29-1,few,CSVETDRTYEQYF,TGCAGCGTTGAGACTGACAGGACCTACGAGCAGTACTTC
TRBJ2-2,.,TRBV15,many,CATSREAGSTGELFF,TGTGCCACCAGCAGAGAGGCGGGGTCCACCGGGGAGCTGTTTTTT
TRBJ2-1,.,TRBV4-1,.,CASSQERTYNEQFF,TGCGCCAGCAGCCAAGAGCGGACCTACAATGAGCAGTTCTTC
TRBJ2-1,TRBD2,TRBV10-3,.,CAISTSGRENEQFF,TGTGCCATCAGCACTAGCGGGAGGGAGAATGAGCAGTTCTTC
TRBJ1-1,TRBD1,TRBV2,few,CASSRQGSNTEAFF,TGTGCCAGCAGTAGACAGGGTAGCAACACTGAAGCTTTCTTT
TRBJ1-5,TRBD1,TRBV15,.,CATSWTGGNQPQHF,TGTGCCACCAGCTGGACAGGGGGGAATCAGCCCCAGCATTTT
TRBJ2-1,TRBD2,TRBV7-6,.,CASSTSGSAYNEQFF,TGTGCCAGCAGCACAAGCGGGAGCGCCTACAATGAGCAGTTCTTC
TRBJ1-2,.,TRBV2,.,CASSEESRSRGYTF,TGTGCCAGCAGTGAAGAAAGCCGAAGCCGGGGCTACACCTTC
TRBJ2-7,TRBD2,TRBV29-1,.,CSVGRETTYEQYF,TGCAGCGTTGGGCGGGAGACTACCTACGAGCAGTACTTC
TRBJ2-7,.,TRBV29-1,.,CSVEGDSYEQYF,TGCAGCGTTGAGGGCGACTCCTACGAGCAGTACTTC
TRBJ2-7,.,TRBV5-1,few,CASSLDPSSYEQYF,TGCGCCAGCAGCTTGGATCCTAGCAGCTACGAGCAGTACTTC
TRBJ1-4,TRBD1,TRBV5-1,few,CASSSTGDRNEKLFF,TGCGCCAGCAGCTCTACAGGGGACCGTAATGAAAAACTGTTTTTT
TRBJ2-5,.,TRBV7-6,.,CASSLLETQYF,TGTGCCAGCAGCTTACTTGAGACCCAGTACTTC
TRBJ2-1,TRBD1,TRBV29-1,.,CSVSQRGRPYNEQFF,TGCAGCGTTTCCCAAAGGGGGCGGCCCTACAATGAGCAGTTCTTC
TRBJ2-1,TRBD2,TRBV19,.,CASTSLTSGSRDEQFF,TGTGCCAGTACAAGCCTGACTAGCGGGAGCCGCGATGAGCAGTTCTTC
TRBJ2-2,.,TRBV5-4,few,CASSLDTGSNTGELFF,TGTGCCAGCAGCTTGGATACGGGGTCGAACACCGGGGAGCTGTTTTTT
TRBJ2-5,.,TRBV15,.,CATSRDSETQYF,TGTGCCACCAGCAGAGATTCTGAGACCCAGTACTTC
TRBJ2-4,.,TRBV5-1,few,CASKASDIQYF,TGCGCCAGCAAAGCTAGCGACATTCAGTACTTC
TRBJ2-2,TRBD2,TRBV6-1,.,CASNTGGSLSGELFF,TGTGCCAGCAATACCGGGGGGAGTTTATCCGGGGAGCTGTTTTTT
TRBJ2-1,TRBD2,TRBV11-1,.,CASSHRLAAGSYNEQFF,TGTGCCAGCAGCCACCGACTAGCGGCAGGCTCCTACAATGAGCAGTTCTTC
TRBJ2-7,TRBD2,TRBV6-1,few,CASSEVPTTSGRAGWYF,TGTGCCAGCAGTGAAGTCCCCACAACTAGCGGGAGGGCCGGCTGGTACTTC
TRBJ1-6,.,TRBV7-3,.,CASSLGGLNSPLHF,TGTGCCAGCAGCTTAGGGGGACTAAATTCACCCCTCCACTTT
TRBJ2-5,TRBD2,TRBV29-1,few,CSVEGTSAQETQYF,TGCAGCGTTGAGGGTACTAGCGCCCAAGAGACCCAGTACTTC
TRBJ2-1,.,TRBV25-1,.,CASSELEQFF,TGTGCCAGCAGTGAACTTGAGCAGTTCTTC
TRBJ2-3,TRBD2,TRBV12-5,.,CASGFGLAGDTDTQYF,TGTGCTAGTGGGTTCGGACTAGCGGGGGACACAGATACGCAGTATTTT
TRBJ1-2,TRBD1,TRBV9,few,CASSQGQGLYGYTF,TGTGCCAGCAGCCAAGGACAGGGTTTATATGGCTACACCTTC
TRBJ1-1,.,TRBV7-3,.,CASSLTDGVGSEAFF,TGTGCCAGCAGCTTAACGGACGGGGTGGGCTCTGAAGCTTTCTTT
TRBJ2-7,.,TRBV13,.,CASSLDPGEVREQYF,TGTGCCAGCAGCTTAGATCCGGGAGAGGTTCGCGAGCAGTACTTC
TRBJ2-6,.,TRBV7-2,.,CASSLAGGWVSGANVLTF,TGTGCCAGCAGCTTAGCTGGGGGGTGGGTCTCTGGGGCCAACGTCCTGACTTTC
TRBJ2-1,.,TRBV6-5,.,CASSKTSYNEQFF,TGTGCCAGCAGTAAGACTAGTTACAATGAGCAGTTCTTC
TRBJ2-7,TRBD2,TRBV7-8,few,CASSLAGLANYEQYF,TGTGCCAGCAGCTTGGCGGGACTAGCGAACTACGAGCAGTACTTC
TRBJ2-2,.,TRBV5-6,few,CASSLAGVGLTGELFF,TGTGCCAGCAGCTTGGCGGGAGTAGGGCTCACCGGGGAGCTGTTTTTT
TRBJ2-7,.,TRBV18,.,CASSLDQGEQYF,TGTGCCAGCTCCCTCGATCAGGGAGAGCAGTACTTC
TRBJ1-5,.,TRBV4-2,.,CASSQGGQVGQPQHF,TGTGCCAGCAGCCAAGGGGGCCAGGTAGGTCAGCCCCAGCATTTT
TRBJ2-5,.,TRBV20-1,few,CSALLETQYF,TGCAGTGCCCTACTGGAGACCCAGTACTTC
TRBJ2-7,.,TRBV13,.,CASSLLQGPNEQYF,TGTGCCAGCAGCTTACTCCAGGGGCCAAACGAGCAGTACTTC
TRBJ2-5,.,TRBV5-1,few,CASSTDSGSGTQYF,TGCGCCAGCAGCACGGACAGTGGGTCTGGGACCCAGTACTTC
TRBJ2-2,TRBD1,TRBV19,.,CASSITGQVNTGELFF,TGTGCCAGTAGTATAACAGGACAGGTGAACACCGGGGAGCTGTTTTTT
TRBJ2-7,TRBD1,TRBV27,few,CASSPPKIDREVTWEQYF,TGTGCCAGCAGTCCCCCCAAGATCGACAGGGAAGTTACGTGGGAGCAGTACTTC
TRBJ2-3,.,TRBV5-4,.,CASSQETAGFLTDTQYF,TGTGCCAGCAGCCAAGAAACTGCAGGGTTTCTCACAGATACGCAGTATTTT
TRBJ2-5,TRBD2,TRBV7-2,few,CASSQNGGGVETQYF,TGTGCCAGCAGCCAAAATGGGGGAGGGGTGGAGACCCAGTACTTC
TRBJ2-5,.,TRBV6-5,.,CASSYGRGQETQYF,TGTGCCAGCAGTTATGGAAGGGGCCAAGAGACCCAGTACTTC
TRBJ1-2,TRBD1,TRBV7-8,few,CASSLGDRPYGYTF,TGTGCCAGCAGCTTAGGGGACAGACCCTATGGCTACACCTTC
TRBJ1-1,.,TRBV4-1,few,CAIGREGDTEAFF,TGCGCCATCGGCAGGGAAGGGGACACTGAAGCTTTCTTT
TRBJ2-3,TRBD2,TRBV7-3,.,CASSLMGSGSSTDTQYF,TGTGCCAGCAGCTTAATGGGTAGCGGGAGTTCCACAGATACGCAGTATTTT
TRBJ2-2,.,TRBV9,.,CASSVGPLAPGELFF,TGTGCCAGCAGCGTCGGTCCGCTAGCGCCCGGGGAGCTGTTTTTT
TRBJ1-2,.,TRBV6-1,.,CASSERWRPDYGYTF,TGTGCCAGCAGTGAAAGGTGGAGGCCCGACTATGGCTACACCTTC